Below are 7 T cell receptor beta chains sequenced from a single sample in a study of persistence of HIV-infected CD4 T cells. The libraries were made with immunoSEQ version 4 in survey mode. Repertoires were generated with immunoSEQ multiplex PCR, while TCRdb's copy carries only in-frame clones and drops some. The sample yields about 48,000 clones, 70% to 80% seen once. Their antigen targets remain unknown. Cells were stimulated with CMV-infected fibroblast lysates at 8 to 10 ug/mL. CD40L-negative CD69-negative CD45RO-high memory CD4+ T cells were sorted as populations depleted of antigen-responding cells. Sequencing used CD4+ T cells sorted from PBMCs after roughly 18-hour stimulation, obtained from a patient who received antiretroviral therapy. The origin of the receptors is an adult man with HIV who was CMV-seropositive.

J is TRBJ2-3 and V is TRBV5-4, with 8 bases aligning to TRBD2. There are 16 residues in the CDR3. V shed 4 bases and J 4 bases; nucleotides not matched to a gene: 11. CDR1 is SGHNT, CDR2 YYREEE, per germline (reference sequence). CDR3 loop: CASSPGRREGPDTQYF. The CDR3 nucleotides read TGTGCCAGCAGCCCCGGACGACGGGAGGGCCCAGATACGCAGTATTTT.

The chain links TRBV2 to TRBJ1-5; D call uncertain. The germline V gene encodes CDR1 SNHLY and CDR2 FYNNEI. The V and J ends lost 6 bases and 9 bases respectively, with 18 bases between them. This CDR3 spans 14 amino acids. CDR3 residues: CASRNSGRDAPQHF. CDR3 DNA sequence: TGTGCCAGCAGAAATTCGGGAAGGGATGCGCCCCAGCATTTT.

The table lists this clone with a few counts. The chain is built from TRBV24-1 and TRBJ2-3; TRBD2 matches at 9 bases. From germline, CDR1 is KGHDR and CDR2 SFDVKD. The CDR3 contains 14 residues. Trimming at V came to 6 bases and at J to 2 bases, leaving 2 bases not matched to a gene. This CDR3 is CATSLAGTTDTQYF. The CDR3, as DNA: TGTGCCACCAGTCTAGCGGGGACCACAGATACGCAGTATTTT.

This chain uses TRBV6-5 with TRBJ2-7; D is unresolved. The CDR3 runs 13 residues. Germline CDR1 is MNHEY and CDR2 is SVGAGI. Trimming took 7 bases from V and 2 from J, leaving 12 bases between them. CDR3 bases: TGTGCCAGCATGGGCAGCTTAACCTACGAGCAGTACTTC. Protein product: CASMGSLTYEQYF.

The chain links TRBV7-6 to TRBJ2-1; the D is unclear. Germline V lookup: CDR1 SGHVS, CDR2 FNYEAQ. The CDR3 contains 14 residues. The V end was cut by 5 bases, the J end by 4 bases, with 12 bases between. The CDR3 protein is CASSPRTAYNEQFF. The CDR3 DNA follows: TGTGCCAGCAGCCCAAGGACGGCTTACAATGAGCAGTTCTTC.

This clone was detected only once. The chain has TRBV5-1 and TRBJ1-1; D gene uncertain. Trimming took off 2 bases at V and 0 bases at J, with 14 bases between the two ends. Germline-derived CDR1 and CDR2 are SGHRS and YFSETQ. The CDR3 sequence is 16 residues long. CDR3 in amino acids: CASSLGLTPMNTEAFF. The CDR3 DNA follows: TGCGCCAGCAGCTTAGGACTTACGCCCATGAACACTGAAGCTTTCTTT.

Judged by abundance, this clone is medium-sized. The rearrangement joins TRBV19 to TRBJ2-1; D might be TRBD2 (6 bases). V lost 5 bases, J lost 9 bases, and 17 bases lay in between. Per germline, CDR1 LNHDA and CDR2 SQIVND (reference sequence). This CDR3 region has 14 residues. Written as DNA, the CDR3 is TGTGCCAGTAGTCCTACGGGACTCCTAATTGAGCAGTTCTTC. Protein product: CASSPTGLLIEQFF.